This T cell receptor beta chain was obtained from a study of naive and memory T cell subsets. The library had UMIs added by 3' ligation of an oligonucleotide to TCR cDNA. Reverse transcription used DNase-treated unsorted total RNA, aiming for about 1 to 1000 ng. This clonotype was observed a handful of times. Four PCR rounds used nested alpha and beta constant region primers plus the SP2 primer. TCRdb re-called the 5' RACE reads with MiXCR, one entry per CDR3 protein. Altogether more than 55,000 distinct CDR3 sequences are present, over 6% being singletons, with the ten largest covering 9% to 10%. With 7 bases clipped from V and 5 bases from J, the junction kept 9 bases outside the gene matches. There are 14 residues in the CDR3.

The TCR comes from a female donor in good health. This chain uses TRBV12-3 or TRBV12-4 with TRBJ2-3; 7 nucleotides match TRBD1. CDR3: CASTNRDSKDTQYF. The CDR3 DNA is TGTGCCAGCACCAACCGGGACAGTAAAGATACGCAGTATTTT.